The next 2 T cell receptor beta chains were all read from a single sample in a study of Ad26.COV2.S vaccination and SARS-CoV-2 variants (dated by TCRdb to about 2021). Taken with the paper, the label for treatment or condition translates to: about 20 received Ad26.COV2.S at low or high dose, single or two shots; about 5 received placebo; per-sample allocation not given. Repertoires of vaccine and placebo recipients were sequenced from samples taken on day 63 after the first injection. The library was generated by the immunoSEQ multiplex PCR assay. TCRdb took this table from immuneACCESS and kept in-frame rearrangements with V and J called. Such tables lack part of the clones; where checked against another copy, unresolved V genes explain under half of the gap, and the rest is unexplained. A total of approximately 300,000 clones appear in this sample, around four fifths of them only once. Approximately 2.1% of the sample is taken by the ten largest.

The source was peripheral blood, collected in a trial of Ad26.COV2.S vaccine versus placebo. Every receptor here comes from a person between 18 and 65 years old who received the Ad26.COV2.S COVID-19 vaccine or a placebo.

In this sample, this clone turned up once. The CDR3 DNA reads TGTGCCAGCCGGCCTTCATACGGAGGGGGTGGTTCACCCCTCCACTTT. Encoded protein: CASRPSYGGGGSPLHF. The chain uses TRBV28 and TRBJ1-6; possible D gene TRBD1, 6 bases. Trimming removed 8 bases from V and 9 bases from J, with 23 bases in between. CDR3 size: 16 residues. Germline-derived CDR1 and CDR2 are MDHEN and SYDVKM. The variable domain in full, completed from reference TRBV28 and TRBJ1-6, reads DVKVTQSSRYLVKRTGEKVFLECVQDMDHENMFWYRQDPGLGLRLIYFSYDVKMKEKGDIPEGYSVSREKKERFSLILESASTNQTSMYLCASRPSYGGGGSPLHFGNGTRLTVT.

The V and J genes are TRBV6-6 and TRBJ2-7; perhaps TRBD2 as D (6 bases). Germline CDR1 is MNHNY and CDR2 is SVGAGI (reference sequence). The V end was cut by 0 bases, the J end by 5 bases, with 17 bases between. The CDR3 runs to 16 residues. CDR3 in DNA: TGTGCCAGCAGTTACTCGTCGGGGACTCGGGGTAACGAGCAGTACTTC. This translates into CASSYSSGTRGNEQYF.